The clone carrying this T cell receptor beta chain appeared a few times. The target antigen is unknown. A clone one base away is much larger, so this may be a read error. V dropped 4 bases and J dropped 0 bases, with 11 bases sitting between them. CDR1 SGHTA and CDR2 FQGNSA come from the germline V gene. The length of the CDR3 is 15 residues. The data stem from a study of post-analysis software for immune sequencing data. Turning to the study itself: Several disease courses (relapsing-remitting, secondary progressive and progressive-relapsing) of multiple sclerosis were included. Study-level points and caveats: The authors found that F measure strongly co-clustered same-batch samples. Comparison with controls showed significantly lower normalized Chao1 diversity in multiple sclerosis patients. About five TRBV segments, including TRBV5-6, TRBV5-1 and TRBV20-1, were more frequent in patients than controls.

The TCR beta cDNA libraries carried unique molecular identifiers. A population of about 0.95 to 10 million T cells gave rise to around 530,000 cDNA molecules. TCRdb reprocessed the PCR reads via MiXCR and lists one record per CDR3 protein. Among 250,000 to 300,000 distinct CDR3 sequences listed, roughly a third were seen once. The specimen was blood. The rearrangement links TRBV7-2 to TRBJ2-3; D is undetermined. This receptor was identified in a girl aged 10 to 17 with multiple sclerosis. CDR3 sequence: CASSSQAGSTDTQYF. CDR3 nucleotides: TGTGCCAGCAGCTCCCAGGCCGGGAGCACAGATACGCAGTATTTT.